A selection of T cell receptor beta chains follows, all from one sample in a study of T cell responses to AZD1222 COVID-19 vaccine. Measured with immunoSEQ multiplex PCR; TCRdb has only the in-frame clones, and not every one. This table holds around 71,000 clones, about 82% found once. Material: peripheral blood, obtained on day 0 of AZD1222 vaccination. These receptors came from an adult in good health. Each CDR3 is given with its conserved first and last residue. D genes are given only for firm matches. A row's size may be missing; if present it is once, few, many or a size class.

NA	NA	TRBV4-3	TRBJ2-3	CASSQETKSGSTDTQYF	TGCGCCAGCAGCCAAGAGACTAAGAGCGGGAGCACAGATACGCAGTATTTT
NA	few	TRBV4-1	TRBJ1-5	CASSQDTGKSYSNQPQHF	TGCGCCAGCAGCCAAGATACAGGGAAATCTTATAGCAATCAGCCCCAGCATTTT
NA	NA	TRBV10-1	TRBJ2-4	CASSEGDRAKNIQYF	TGCGCCAGCAGTGAAGGGGACCGAGCCAAAAACATTCAGTACTTC
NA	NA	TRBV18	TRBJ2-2	CASSPRPGSAGELFF	TGTGCCAGCTCTCCACGTCCTGGGAGTGCCGGGGAGCTGTTTTTT
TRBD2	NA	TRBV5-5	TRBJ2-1	CATSPASGNYNEQFF	TGTGCCACCTCCCCGGCTAGCGGGAACTACAATGAGCAGTTCTTC
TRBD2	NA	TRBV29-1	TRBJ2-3	CSVEGGLAGVRLDTQYF	TGCAGCGTTGAGGGAGGACTAGCGGGAGTGAGGTTAGATACGCAGTATTTT
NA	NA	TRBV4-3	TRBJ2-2	CASSQDTGVGELFF	TGCGCCAGCAGCCAAGATACGGGGGTCGGGGAGCTGTTTTTT
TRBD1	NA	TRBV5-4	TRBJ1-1	CASSSRQGGLAEAFF	TGTGCCAGCAGCTCCAGACAGGGGGGGCTCGCTGAAGCTTTCTTT
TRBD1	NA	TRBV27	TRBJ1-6	CASSLSGQYNSPLHF	TGTGCCAGCAGTTTATCGGGACAGTATAATTCACCCCTCCACTTT
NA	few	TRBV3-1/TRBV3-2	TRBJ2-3	CASSQQVSSSTDTQYF	TGTGCCAGCAGCCAACAGGTGTCTTCTAGCACAGATACGCAGTATTTT
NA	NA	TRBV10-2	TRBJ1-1	CASSEITPGRRTFF	TGCGCCAGCAGTGAGATAACCCCGGGCAGGCGGACTTTCTTT
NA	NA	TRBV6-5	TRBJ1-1	CASSYLQANTEAFF	TGTGCCAGCAGTTACCTACAGGCGAACACTGAAGCTTTCTTT
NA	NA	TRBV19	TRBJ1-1	CASSISSQKMNTEAFF	TGTGCCAGTAGTATATCGTCCCAGAAGATGAACACTGAAGCTTTCTTT
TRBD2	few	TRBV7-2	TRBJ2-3	CASSLLRGGSTDTQYF	TGTGCCAGCAGCCTTTTGCGGGGGGGGAGCACAGATACGCAGTATTTT
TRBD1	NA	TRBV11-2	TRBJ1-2	CASSGGTGYGYTF	TGTGCCAGCAGCGGCGGGACAGGGTATGGCTACACCTTC
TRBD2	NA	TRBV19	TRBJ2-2	CASRLAGGPGTGELFF	TGTGCCAGTAGACTAGCGGGAGGGCCGGGGACCGGGGAGCTGTTTTTT
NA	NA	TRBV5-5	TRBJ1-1	CASSLGAVPEAFF	TGTGCCAGCAGCTTGGGTGCAGTCCCTGAAGCTTTCTTT
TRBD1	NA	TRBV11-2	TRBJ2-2	CASSPPGQGSNTGELFF	TGTGCCAGCAGCCCTCCGGGACAGGGGTCGAACACCGGGGAGCTGTTTTTT
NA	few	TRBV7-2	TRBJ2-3	CASSRTGTSTDTQYF	TGTGCCAGCAGCCGGACCGGGACTAGCACAGATACGCAGTATTTT
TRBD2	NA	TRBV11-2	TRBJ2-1	CASSLVILAGGSYNEQFF	TGTGCCAGCAGCTTAGTTATTTTAGCGGGAGGATCCTACAATGAGCAGTTCTTC
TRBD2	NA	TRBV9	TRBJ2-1	CASSVVLAGGNEQFF	TGTGCCAGCAGCGTAGTGCTAGCGGGGGGCAATGAGCAGTTCTTC
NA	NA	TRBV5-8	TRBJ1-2	CASSLWDVSYGYTF	TGTGCCAGCAGCTTGTGGGACGTGAGCTATGGCTACACCTTC
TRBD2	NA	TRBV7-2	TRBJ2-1	CASSPGLAGYNEQFF	TGTGCCAGCAGCCCAGGACTAGCGGGGTACAATGAGCAGTTCTTC
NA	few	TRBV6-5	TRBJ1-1	CASSRTTGLNTEAFF	TGTGCCAGCAGTCGTACGACAGGACTGAACACTGAAGCTTTCTTT
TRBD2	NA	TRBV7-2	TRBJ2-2	CASSYGLGGTGELFF	TGTGCCAGCAGCTATGGACTAGGAGGCACCGGGGAGCTGTTTTTT
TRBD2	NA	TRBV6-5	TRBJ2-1	CASSYLAGVEQFF	TGTGCCAGCAGTTATTTAGCGGGGGTAGAGCAGTTCTTC
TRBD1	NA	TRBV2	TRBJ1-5	CASSSQGASNQPQHF	TGTGCCAGCAGTTCACAGGGGGCGAGCAATCAGCCCCAGCATTTT
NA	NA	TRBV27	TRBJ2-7	CASSLREGGRDEQYF	TGTGCCAGCAGTTTAAGGGAAGGGGGGCGCGACGAGCAGTACTTC
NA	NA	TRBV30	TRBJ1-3	CAWSPYSGSGNTIYF	TGTGCCTGGAGTCCCTACAGCGGGTCTGGAAACACCATATATTTT
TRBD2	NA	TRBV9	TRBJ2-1	CASSVLHLPGLGAHEQFF	TGTGCCAGCAGCGTTCTTCACTTGCCGGGACTAGGGGCCCATGAGCAGTTCTTC
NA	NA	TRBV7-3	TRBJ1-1	CASSPTDGNTEAFF	TGTGCCAGCAGCCCGACCGACGGGAACACTGAAGCTTTCTTT
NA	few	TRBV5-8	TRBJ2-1	CASSLGLAPYNEQFF	TGTGCCAGCAGCTTGGGCCTAGCGCCCTACAATGAGCAGTTCTTC
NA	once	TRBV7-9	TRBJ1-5	CASSPQSDQPQHF	TGTGCCAGCAGCCCCCAGAGCGATCAGCCCCAGCATTTT
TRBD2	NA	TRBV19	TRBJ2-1	CASSPTSGSSYNEQFF	TGTGCCAGTAGCCCGACTAGCGGGAGCTCCTACAATGAGCAGTTCTTC
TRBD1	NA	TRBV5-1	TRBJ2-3	CASSPQGQVGVDTQYF	TGCGCCAGCAGCCCTCAGGGACAGGTGGGCGTAGATACGCAGTATTTT
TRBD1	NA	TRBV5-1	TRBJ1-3	CASREQGSGNTIYF	TGCGCCAGCAGGGAACAGGGGTCTGGAAACACCATATATTTT
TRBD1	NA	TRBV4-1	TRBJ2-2	CASRDWGQMNTGELFF	TGCGCCAGCAGGGACTGGGGACAGATGAACACCGGGGAGCTGTTTTTT
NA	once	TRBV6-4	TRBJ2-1	CASSEPASSSYNEQFF	TGTGCCAGCAGTGAGCCGGCCTCCAGCTCCTACAATGAGCAGTTCTTC
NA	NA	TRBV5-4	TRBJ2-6	CASRVEIGANVLTF	TGTGCCAGCAGAGTCGAAATTGGGGCCAACGTCCTGACTTTC
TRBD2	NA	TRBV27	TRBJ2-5	CASSSQAGGRLGVGTQYF	TGTGCCAGCAGTTCCCAAGCGGGGGGGCGGTTGGGCGTAGGGACCCAGTACTTC
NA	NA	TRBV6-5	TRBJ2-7	CASRGPYEQYF	TGTGCCAGCCGAGGCCCCTACGAGCAGTACTTC
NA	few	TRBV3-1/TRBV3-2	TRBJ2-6	CASSRGSGANVLTF	TGTGCCAGCAGCCGAGGATCTGGGGCCAACGTCCTGACTTTC
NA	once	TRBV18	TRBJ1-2	CASSPGQDNYGYTF	TGTGCCAGCTCACCGGGACAAGACAACTATGGCTACACCTTC
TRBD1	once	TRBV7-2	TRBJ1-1	CASSRPRQGVTEAFF	TGTGCCAGCAGCCGTCCGAGACAGGGGGTAACTGAAGCTTTCTTT
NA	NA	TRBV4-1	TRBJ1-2	CASSHQGPSYGYTF	TGCGCCAGCAGCCACCAGGGTCCGTCCTATGGCTACACCTTC
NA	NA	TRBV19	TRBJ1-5	CASRWGGQESNQPQHF	TGTGCCAGTAGATGGGGGGGACAAGAGAGCAATCAGCCCCAGCATTTT
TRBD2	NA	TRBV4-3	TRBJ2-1	CASSRGGSANEQFF	TGCGCCAGCTCCCGGGGCGGGAGTGCCAATGAGCAGTTCTTC
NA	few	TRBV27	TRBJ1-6	CASSLNPGAQNSPLHF	TGTGCCAGCAGTTTAAATCCGGGGGCCCAGAATTCACCCCTCCACTTT
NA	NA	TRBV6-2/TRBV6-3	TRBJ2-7	CASSYGPDSYEQYF	TGTGCCAGCAGTTACGGTCCAGACTCCTACGAGCAGTACTTC
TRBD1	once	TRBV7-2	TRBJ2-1	CASSDDRDSNEQFF	TGTGCCAGCAGCGACGACCGGGACAGCAATGAGCAGTTCTTC
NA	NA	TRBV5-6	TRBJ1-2	CASSFWALTRYGYTF	TGTGCCAGCAGCTTCTGGGCCTTAACTCGCTATGGCTACACCTTC
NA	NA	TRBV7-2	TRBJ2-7	CASSLTAVQRVEQYF	TGTGCCAGCAGTCTCACGGCTGTACAGCGTGTAGAGCAGTACTTC
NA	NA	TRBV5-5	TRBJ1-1	CASSPDSALNTEAFF	TGTGCCAGCAGCCCCGACTCAGCACTGAACACTGAAGCTTTCTTT
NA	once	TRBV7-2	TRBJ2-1	CASNSGPADEQFF	TGTGCCAGCAACTCAGGACCGGCTGATGAGCAGTTCTTC
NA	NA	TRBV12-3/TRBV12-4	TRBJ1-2	CASSSPDNYGYTF	TGTGCCAGCAGTTCTCCGGATAACTATGGCTACACCTTC
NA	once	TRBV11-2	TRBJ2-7	CASSLPGLGASYEQYF	TGTGCCAGCAGCTTACCCGGTCTGGGGGCCTCCTACGAGCAGTACTTC